These 10 T cell receptor beta chains originate from one sample sequenced in a study of T-cell memory formation after mild COVID-19. In TCRdb, the 5' RACE reads were re-called with MiXCR into one record per CDR3 protein. The repertoire has roughly 350,000 distinct CDR3 sequences, around 20% of them found once; the top ten carry around 13%. The sequenced sample consisted of PBMCs or a T cell subset sorted from them (not recorded which). These receptors were obtained from an adult woman who had mild COVID-19 (a few samples of this study predate the infection). Cell type and time point are not known.

This clonotype was seen more than once but under ten times. CDR3 sequence: CASGLTGGAGTEAFF. The CDR3 DNA follows: TGTGCTAGTGGCCTCACAGGGGGCGCAGGGACTGAAGCTTTCTTT. V usage is TRBV12-5 and J usage is TRBJ1-1, with 9 bases lining up with TRBD1. Looked up from germline, CDR1 is LGHNT and CDR2 is FRNRAP. The CDR3 consists of 15 residues. Trimming at V came to 6 bases and at J to 5 bases, leaving 10 bases not matched to a gene. Full variable domain (outside the CDR3, taken from reference TRBV12-5 and TRBJ1-1): DARVTQTPRHKVTEMGQEVTMRCQPILGHNTVFWYRQTMMQGLELLAYFRNRAPLDDSGMPKDRFSAEMPDATLATLKIQPSEPRDSAVYFCASGLTGGAGTEAFFGQGTRLTVV.

The chain couples TRBV4-1 to TRBJ1-5; D is ambiguous. Trimming stripped 1 base from V and 2 bases from J, with 6 bases between. Germline V gives CDR1 MGHRA, CDR2 YSYEKL. The CDR3 runs 14 residues. Here the CDR3 DNA reads TGCGCCAGCAGCCAAGGGCCAGGCAATCAGCCCCAGCATTTT. It translates to CASSQGPGNQPQHF.

This clonotype showed up just a few times. V is TRBV7-9 and J is TRBJ2-3, with 9 bases identical to TRBD2. The CDR3 extends over 17 amino acids. Germline values: CDR1 SEHNR, CDR2 FQNEAQ (reference sequence). J lost 2 bases, V lost 5 bases, and 11 bases had no gene match. The CDR3 sequence: CASSPVDSGSSTDTQYF. The CDR3 DNA reads as TGTGCCAGCAGCCCGGTGGATAGCGGGAGTTCCACAGATACGCAGTATTTT.

The J gene is TRBJ1-2, the V gene TRBV12-3 or TRBV12-4; D gene ambiguous. V lost 3 bases to trimming and J lost 4 bases, with 9 bases between them. This CDR3 spans 13 amino acids. CDR3 nucleotides: TGTGCCAGCAGTTTTCAAGCTTCCTATGGCTACACCTTC. This translates into CASSFQASYGYTF.

This clonotype occurred a few times. This rearrangement joins TRBV18 to TRBJ2-5, with D tentatively TRBD2 (5 bases). Trimming stripped 5 bases from V and 5 bases from J, with 9 bases between. The CDR3 covers 12 residues. Germline CDR1 and CDR2: KGHSH and LQKENI. CDR3 DNA: TGTGCCAGCTCAACCCGGAGGGAGACCCAGTACTTC. Translated, it gives CASSTRRETQYF.

There are a few counts of this clonotype. This chain connects TRBV20-1 to TRBJ1-1; tentative D call: TRBD1 (5 bases). The CDR3 is made up of 11 amino acids. CDR1 is DFQATT, CDR2 SNEGSKA, per germline (reference sequence). V was shortened by 7 bases and J by 5 bases, with 11 bases between the two germline ends. CDR3 nucleotides: TGCAGTGTTGGGGGTGATACTGAAGCTTTCTTT. It is translated as CSVGGDTEAFF.

This chain uses TRBV5-4 with TRBJ2-3, with 16 bases identical to TRBD2. CDR3 length: 19 amino acids. V shed 4 bases, J shed 4 bases, and the junction held 12 bases outside the gene matches. Germline CDR1 SGHNT, CDR2 YYREEE (reference sequence). The CDR3, as DNA: TGTGCCAGCAGCCCCGGCGGGACTAGCGGGAGGGCAGGTGCAGATACGCAGTATTTT. Protein: CASSPGGTSGRAGADTQYF.

V usage is TRBV6-1 and J usage is TRBJ1-3; D is undetermined. The CDR3 runs to 15 residues. Trimming took off 10 bases at V and 2 bases at J, with 18 bases between the two ends. The germline V gene encodes CDR1 MNHNS and CDR2 SASEGT. CDR3 nucleotides: TGTGCCACCGGGCTGGAATTACTTACTGGAAACACCATATATTTT. It is translated as CATGLELLTGNTIYF.

This clonotype was observed at least ten times. The chain employs TRBV15 and TRBJ2-2, with a tentative D call TRBD2 (5 bases). The CDR3 sequence is 15 residues long. Per germline, CDR1 LNHNV and CDR2 YYDKDF (reference sequence). The V and J ends lost 0 bases and 6 bases respectively, with 11 bases between them. The CDR3 spells CATSRDRREPGELFF. CDR3 nucleotide sequence: TGTGCCACCAGCAGAGATCGTCGGGAACCCGGGGAGCTGTTTTTT.

The sample holds a few counts of this clonotype. The rearrangement links TRBV6-6 to TRBJ1-2; 7 bases fit TRBD1. The CDR3 length is 14 residues. Losses at the gene ends were 2 bases for V and 5 bases for J; bases not matched to a gene: 5. From germline, CDR1 is MNHNY and CDR2 SVGAGI (reference sequence). The DNA of the CDR3 is TGTGCCAGCAGTTACCAGACAGGGAATTATGGCTACACCTTC. Its translation is CASSYQTGNYGYTF.